This is a list of T cell receptor beta chains from one sample in a study of T cells after yellow fever vaccination. TCRdb reanalysed the 5' RACE reads using MiXCR and keeps one entry per CDR3 protein. In the table there are about 130,000 distinct CDR3 sequences, under 8% of which are singletons. The specimen comprised CD4+ T cells sorted from PBMCs, sampled about 10 days after the first yellow fever vaccination. The receptors come from a young man who received the YFV17D yellow fever vaccine. Both conserved end residues are part of each CDR3. Fields, in order: clone size, V gene, J gene, CDR3 protein. Size tells how often a clone was seen (once, few, many) or the class of an expanded clone, and some rows leave it out.

few	TRBV7-2	TRBJ2-1	CASSSGTSGLIEQFF
many	TRBV7-2	TRBJ2-2	CASSERSGTANTGELFF
few	TRBV10-1	TRBJ1-5	CASSERSNQPQHF
many	TRBV29-1	TRBJ1-1	CSVASLLTGFYTEAFF
many	TRBV4-3	TRBJ2-3	CASSQDVAGGHVDTQYF
many	TRBV5-1	TRBJ2-5	CASSLLGQSQETQYF
many	TRBV5-1	TRBJ2-5	CASSLGTVAQETQYF
many	TRBV7-2	TRBJ1-1	CASSFYTGEAFF
many	TRBV5-1	TRBJ1-1	CASSNGQKNTEAFF
-	TRBV7-9	TRBJ1-1	CASSSNWDREAFF
many	TRBV12-3/TRBV12-4	TRBJ2-1	CASSSPTGTTGQFF
many	TRBV4-3	TRBJ2-7	CASSQSRVTGQYF
many	TRBV29-1	TRBJ2-3	CSASDSRTDTQYF
many	TRBV6-1	TRBJ1-1	CASSRTVNTEAFF
many	TRBV4-3	TRBJ1-5	CASSQGRSSNQPQHF
many	TRBV12-5	TRBJ2-5	CASGLVLRLHGEETQYF
many	TRBV10-1	TRBJ2-2	CASSQGANTGELFF
many	TRBV6-1	TRBJ2-1	CASRTTSGGNYNEQFF
many	TRBV7-2	TRBJ2-3	CASSLNRATDTQYF
many	TRBV24-1	TRBJ2-6	CATSESHLLGANVLTF
many	TRBV29-1	TRBJ2-5	CSVEVKYQETQYF
many	TRBV12-3/TRBV12-4	TRBJ1-5	CASSFGGGQFNQPQHF
many	TRBV3-1	TRBJ2-5	CASSRPPGVRETQYF
many	TRBV9	TRBJ2-1	CASSSFSGGVYNEQFF
many	TRBV5-5	TRBJ1-5	CASSSRDRGFQPQHF
many	TRBV12-3/TRBV12-4	TRBJ1-6	CASSLLGTKNSPLHF
many	TRBV7-7	TRBJ1-1	CASSLSTGTEAFF
many	TRBV4-1	TRBJ1-2	CASSQRDSGHYGYTF
-	TRBV3-1	TRBJ1-3	CAFSSPTGNTIYF
many	TRBV20-1	TRBJ1-5	CSAPSSNQPQHF
-	TRBV2	TRBJ1-6	CASSEVSNSPLHF
many	TRBV5-1	TRBJ2-7	CASSLDSSSYEQYF
few	TRBV30	TRBJ2-3	CAWTRMGRGVADTQYF
once	TRBV2	TRBJ2-1	CGSSLGGGRVYNEQFF
-	TRBV6-5	TRBJ1-5	CASSTQGQSYSNQPQHF
many	TRBV12-3/TRBV12-4	TRBJ1-6	CASRTDRPDSPLHF
many	TRBV7-2	TRBJ2-1	CASNPRLGQDEQFF
many	TRBV5-1	TRBJ1-1	CASSPHGGRTEAFF
many	TRBV27	TRBJ2-1	CASSTNGGKQFF
many	TRBV18	TRBJ2-1	CASSPPANFNEQFF
many	TRBV12-3/TRBV12-4	TRBJ1-1	CASSPRDGGRNTEAFF
many	TRBV10-3	TRBJ2-5	CAISESELRNPEWPVTQYF
many	TRBV6-1	TRBJ2-5	CASIPTGGWETQYF
-	TRBV10-3	TRBJ1-1	CAISESTGMAEAFF
few	TRBV20-1	TRBJ1-1	CSVLTDRNTEAFF
many	TRBV20-1	TRBJ2-5	CSGQGSQETQYF